This is a list of T cell receptor beta chains from one sample in a study of response to subunit inactivated influenza vaccine. TCRdb ran MiXCR on the RT-PCR reads and lists one entry per CDR3 protein. The repertoire holds hundreds of thousands of distinct CDR3 sequences, more than 11% seen once, with around 7% in the top ten. The sequencing used PBMCs from blood, collected less than 15 days before vaccination. These TCRs come from a man in his forties or fifties who received an inactivated influenza vaccine. CDR3s include the opening cysteine and the closing phenylalanine or tryptophan. D genes are given only for firm matches. Only part of the rows carry a size: once, few, many, or a class if the clone is expanded.

J	length	D	V	size	DNA	CDR3
TRBJ2-5	15	TRBD2	TRBV7-9	-	TGTGCCAGCAGCTTACTAGCGGGAGATTCAGAGACCCAGTACTTC	CASSLLAGDSETQYF
TRBJ1-5	14	-	TRBV20-1	few	TGCAGTGCTAGTGGCAGGGGTTGGGATCAGCCCCAGCATTTT	CSASGRGWDQPQHF
TRBJ2-7	10	-	TRBV25-1	-	TGTGCCAGCAGTGGGGCCGGACAGTACTTC	CASSGAGQYF
TRBJ2-7	14	-	TRBV9	-	TGTGCCAGCAGCGGCCGGGACGGACCCTACGAGCAGTACTTC	CASSGRDGPYEQYF
TRBJ1-6	13	-	TRBV6-6	few	TGTGCCAGCAGTCCCCGACAGGATTCACCCCTCCACTTT	CASSPRQDSPLHF
TRBJ2-1	16	TRBD2	TRBV3-1	-	TGTGCCAGCAGCCAAAAACCGGGACTACCTTACAATGAGCAGTTCTTC	CASSQKPGLPYNEQFF
TRBJ1-6	15	-	TRBV7-6	-	TGTGCCAGCAGCTTAGATAATCAGGGGAATTCACCCCTCCACTTT	CASSLDNQGNSPLHF
TRBJ2-7	17	-	TRBV10-3	few	TGTGCCATCAGTGATAGCCGGCGGGACAGCAGCTCCTACGAGCAGTACTTC	CAISDSRRDSSSYEQYF
TRBJ2-3	14	-	TRBV7-6	few	TGTGCCAGCTCACTAGTGAAAAGGGCAGATACGCAGTATTTT	CASSLVKRADTQYF
TRBJ2-1	11	-	TRBV4-2	-	TGTGCCAGCACCGCAGACAGGCAGCAGTTCTTC	CASTADRQQFF
TRBJ1-4	14	TRBD1	TRBV12-3/TRBV12-4	many	TGTGCCAGCAGCCCCGGGACAGTTGACGGAAAACTGTTTTTT	CASSPGTVDGKLFF
TRBJ2-5	10	-	TRBV6-5	-	TGTGCCAGCAGCCGGAGGACCCAGTACTTC	CASSRRTQYF
TRBJ2-7	15	-	TRBV21-1	few	TGTGCCAGCACCAATTGTGGACAGGGGGACTACGAGCAGTACTTC	CASTNCGQGDYEQYF
TRBJ2-4	11	TRBD1	TRBV28	-	TGTGCCAGCAGACTCGGACAGGATCAGTACTTC	CASRLGQDQYF
TRBJ2-7	13	TRBD1	TRBV12-3/TRBV12-4	-	TGTGCCAGCAGTTGGGGACAGCCCTACGAGCAGTACTTC	CASSWGQPYEQYF
TRBJ2-1	12	-	TRBV5-1	-	TGCGCCAGCAGCGCCCAGTTCCAGGAGCAGTTCTTC	CASSAQFQEQFF
TRBJ2-1	16	TRBD1	TRBV15	few	TGTGCCACCAGCAGAGGGTGGGACAGGGTGACCAATGAGCAGTTCTTC	CATSRGWDRVTNEQFF
TRBJ2-5	16	TRBD1	TRBV24-1	-	TGTGCCACCAGTGATTTTACCAGGGGGTCGGGAGAGACCCAGTACTTC	CATSDFTRGSGETQYF
TRBJ2-5	15	-	TRBV10-2	once	TGCGCCAGCAGTGAGTCGACGGGAGCGGTGGAGACCCAGTACTTC	CASSESTGAVETQYF
TRBJ1-5	16	-	TRBV19	few	TGTGCCAGTAGCGTGACAGGAACTTATAGCAATCAGCCCCAGCATTTT	CASSVTGTYSNQPQHF
TRBJ2-7	13	-	TRBV4-3	many	TGCGCCAGCAGCCAATATGGGGGCTACGAGCAGTACTTC	CASSQYGGYEQYF
TRBJ2-3	13	-	TRBV29-1	few	TGCAGCGTTGATTTAGGGCGCACAGATACGCAGTATTTT	CSVDLGRTDTQYF